This note documents a single TCR beta chain sequence. This clonotype was detected ten times or more. The antigen it recognizes is unknown. Base qualities are not recorded, but no much larger clone differs from it by a single base. The data stem from a study of human T cells and chemical hapten exposure (dated by TCRdb to the early 2020s). Turning to the overall study: For sensitization, 2% DPC in acetone was applied to a roughly 2 cm by roughly 2 cm area of upper inner arm skin. Patients additionally received weekly therapeutic DPC doses to the scalp throughout the approximately 25-week study period. Patch testing was performed on the upper back with Finn chambers containing 0.01% DPC, and the patch tests were scored after 6 days according to International Contact Dermatitis Research Group standards. The mostly female patient cohort included alopecia areata with under or over 50% scalp involvement, alopecia totalis and alopecia universalis. The libraries were sequenced as a pool, and the TCR yield per sample differed mostly because of small variations in library volumes within the pool. Peripheral blood TCR repertoire changes were tracked in vivo in alopecia patients during primary and secondary sensitization to the hapten diphenylcyclopropenone (DPC). Patient blood was sampled pre-sensitization (week 0) and at 2, 6 and about 24 weeks after DPC sensitization. For TCR sequencing, blood came from over 25 alopecia patients at anywhere from one to four time points (pre-sensitization, 2, 6 and 24 weeks).

The meaning of the sample's time point label: pre-sensitization, week 0. The sample's treatment or condition label is to be understood as: therapeutic diphenylcyclopropenone sensitization with weekly scalp DPC. At every patch-test visit, the blood draw took place before the patch test was put on. Patients were considered eligible if aged 18 to 70, diagnosed with alopecia and deemed suitable for DPC therapy, and patients were excluded if pregnant. Total RNA was extracted from unfractionated whole blood collected in Tempus Blood RNA tubes. V is shortened by 3 bases, J by 5 bases, and the region joining them spans 17 bases. The cysteine opens and the phenylalanine closes a CDR3 of 16 amino acids. Only CDR3 DNA remains: 48 bases, in frame from the first base. The germline V gene gives CDR1 as LGHNA and CDR2 as YSLEER. Overall study outcomes, separate from this receptor: The number of PT1 expanded TCRs positively correlated with patch test score, significant at thresholds 8, 16 and 32 but not 4. All patients had alopecia, a presumed autoimmune disease, so their immune response might differ from that of healthy individuals. After repeated subsampling, changes were observed in the strength of the expansion versus patch-test correlation and in the threshold at which the correlation became significant. Significantly more large CDR3 similarity clusters were formed by expanded TCRs than by pre-sensitization or healthy control sets, consistent with antigen-driven responses. DPC sensitization did not change the number of TCRs with a frequency above 1 in 1000, and there was no evidence of changes in global repertoire structure.

Library prep was done by RACE. The sequencer was a NextSeq 500. Library preparation attached unique molecular identifiers to individual cDNA molecules for quantitative, reproducible TCR counting. Both TCR alpha and TCR beta chains were sequenced from each blood RNA sample. As for how the authors treated the data: The median number of TCRs per sample was around 96,000, ranging from roughly 20,000 to 690,600. V, J and CDR3 annotation of the TCR reads was carried out using the Decombinator software suite. For the PS versus PT1 abundance plots, all samples were subsampled to the same number of TCRs (28,000). TCRs were defined as expanded if absent before sensitization and observed at least eight times at the 2-week time point. Using fastp at Q25 and MiXCR, TCRdb reprocessed the public reads and kept productive beta chains. Entries that share a CDR3 protein sequence are merged under the most common genes and DNA. TCRdb, not the original authors, processed these V and J calls. The sample table contains 30,000 to 40,000 distinct CDR3 sequences; only one count was recorded for 7.5% to 9% of them. The top ten hold 1% to 1.5% of the sample.

The specimen comprised whole blood, sampled in connection with sensitization to the hapten diphenylcyclopropenone (DPC). The clonotype comes from a woman aged 50 to 65 with alopecia areata. Some clones in this sample may be carry-over from other donors' samples. The sequence links TRBV4-3 to TRBJ2-1; the D gene cannot be resolved beyond TRBD1 or TRBD2, each matching 5 bases. The encoded CDR3 is CASSHLTGPGNNEQFF. The DNA sequence reads TGCGCCAGCAGCCACCTAACGGGACCGGGGAACAATGAGCAGTTCTTC.